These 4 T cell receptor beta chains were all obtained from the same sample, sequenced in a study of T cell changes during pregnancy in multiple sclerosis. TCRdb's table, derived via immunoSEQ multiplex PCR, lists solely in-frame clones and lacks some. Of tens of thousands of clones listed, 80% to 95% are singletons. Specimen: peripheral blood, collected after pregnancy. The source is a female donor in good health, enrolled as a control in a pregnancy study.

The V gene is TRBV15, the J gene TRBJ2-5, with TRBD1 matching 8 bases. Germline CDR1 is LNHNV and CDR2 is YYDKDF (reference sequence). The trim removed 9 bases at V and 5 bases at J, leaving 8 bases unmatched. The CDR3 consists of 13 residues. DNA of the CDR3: TGTGCCACTAATCGACAGGGGTGGGAGACCCAGTACTTC. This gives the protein CATNRQGWETQYF. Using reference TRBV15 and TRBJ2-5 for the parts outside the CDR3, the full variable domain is DAMVIQNPRYQVTQFGKPVTLSCSQTLNHNVMYWYQQKSSQAPKLLFHYYDKDFNNEADTPDNFQSRRPNTSFCFLDIRSPGLGDTAMYLCATNRQGWETQYFGPGTRLLVL.

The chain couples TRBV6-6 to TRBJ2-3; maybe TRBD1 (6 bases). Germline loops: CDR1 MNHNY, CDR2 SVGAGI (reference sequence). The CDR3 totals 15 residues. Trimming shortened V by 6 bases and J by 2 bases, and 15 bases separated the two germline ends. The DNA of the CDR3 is TGTGCCAGCAGCCGAAACAGGGTATCCACAGATACGCAGTATTTT. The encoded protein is CASSRNRVSTDTQYF.

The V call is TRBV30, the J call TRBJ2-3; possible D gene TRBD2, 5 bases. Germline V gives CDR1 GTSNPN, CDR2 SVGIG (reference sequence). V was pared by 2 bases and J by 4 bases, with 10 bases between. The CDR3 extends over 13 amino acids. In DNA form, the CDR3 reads TGTGCCTGGAGTCCGGGAATTGCAGATACGCAGTATTTT. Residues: CAWSPGIADTQYF.

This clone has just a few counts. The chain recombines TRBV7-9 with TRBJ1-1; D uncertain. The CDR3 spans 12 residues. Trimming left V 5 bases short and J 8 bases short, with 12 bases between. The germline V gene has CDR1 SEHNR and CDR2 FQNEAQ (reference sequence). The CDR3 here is CASSELSYEAFF. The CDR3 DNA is TGTGCCAGCAGCGAGCTATCGTACGAAGCTTTCTTT.